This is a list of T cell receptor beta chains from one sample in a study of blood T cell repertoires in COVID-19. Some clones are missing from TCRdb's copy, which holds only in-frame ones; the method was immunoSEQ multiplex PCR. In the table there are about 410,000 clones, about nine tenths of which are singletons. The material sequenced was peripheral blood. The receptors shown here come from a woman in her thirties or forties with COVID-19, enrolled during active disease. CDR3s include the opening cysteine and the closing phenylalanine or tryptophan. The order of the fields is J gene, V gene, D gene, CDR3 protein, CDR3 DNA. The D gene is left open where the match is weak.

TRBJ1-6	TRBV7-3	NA	CASSTQGGSPLHF	TGTGCCAGCAGCACTCAGGGAGGTTCACCCCTCCACTTT
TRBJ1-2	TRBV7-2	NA	CASSQRGDYGYTF	TGTGCCAGCAGCCAGCGGGGGGACTATGGCTACACCTTC
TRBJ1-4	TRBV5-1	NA	CASSLEGVGTNEKLFF	TGCGCCAGCAGCTTAGAGGGTGTGGGCACTAATGAAAAACTGTTTTTT
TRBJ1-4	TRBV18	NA	CASSPQGQPNEKLFF	TGTGCCAGCTCACCGCAGGGACAACCGAATGAAAAACTGTTTTTT
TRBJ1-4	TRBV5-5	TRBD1	CASTTRQGGTNEKLFF	TGTGCCAGCACCACGCGGCAGGGGGGTACTAATGAAAAACTGTTTTTT
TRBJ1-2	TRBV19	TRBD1	CASSPTVGGPGYTF	TGTGCCAGTAGTCCAACGGTAGGGGGCCCTGGCTACACCTTC
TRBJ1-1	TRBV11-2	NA	CASSLMGARNTEAFF	TGTGCCAGCAGCTTAATGGGGGCGAGGAACACTGAAGCTTTCTTT
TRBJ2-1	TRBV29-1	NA	CSAGGRGRGEQFF	TGCAGCGCTGGGGGCAGGGGAAGGGGTGAGCAGTTCTTC
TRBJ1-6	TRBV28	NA	CASSFVGHSENSPLHF	TGTGCCAGCAGTTTCGTTGGACATTCGGAGAATTCACCCCTCCACTTT
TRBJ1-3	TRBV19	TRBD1	CASNSPYRGSGNTIYF	TGTGCCAGTAACTCACCATACAGGGGATCCGGAAACACCATATATTTT